The sequence of this TCR beta chain was determined in a study of T cell responses to AZD1222 COVID-19 vaccine. Points from the study as a whole: Clonal diversity was possibly underestimated, and white British individuals and females predominated among donors. Increases in Spike-specific TCR breadth and depth were seen after two AZD1222 doses.

With respect to this clone: Its antigen is not identified.

CDR1 is MNHEY and CDR2 is SVGAGI in the germline V gene. The length of the CDR3 is 15 residues. The ends lost 1 base at V and 5 bases at J; junction bases unmatched: 5. Produced via immunoSEQ multiplex PCR; TCRdb's table is partial and in-frame only. The sample holds 90,000 to 150,000 clones, about nine tenths seen once. The sample was peripheral blood, taken 28 days after the second dose of the MenACWY control vaccine. The rearrangement joins TRBV6-5 to TRBJ2-1; the match to TRBD1 covers 7 bases. The sequence was collected from an adult who received the MenACWY meningococcal vaccine as a control. CDR3 loop: CASSYLGTANNEQFF. CDR3 nucleotide sequence: TGTGCCAGCAGTTACTTAGGGACAGCCAACAATGAGCAGTTCTTC.